This T cell receptor beta chain came from a study of T cells in Graves' hyperthyroidism and ophthalmopathy. The investigators amplified TCR beta CDR3 regions from RNA transcripts. Initially, a first-round RT-PCR of the TCR CDR3 employed the HTBI primer set. TCRdb analysed the multiplex PCR reads with MiXCR anew, one entry per CDR3 protein. The sample consists of around 600,000 distinct CDR3 sequences, 14% of them appearing once. Subjects with ophthalmopathy showed a Clinical Activity Score no lower than 3, a NOSPECS grade no lower than 4, and a duration shorter than 3 months. Clinical symptoms, serum thyroxine, TRAb, thyroid ultrasound and orbital computed tomography established diagnosis. The PBMCs studied were ones that came from roughly 11 ml fresh peripheral blood. Ten or more counts support this clonotype. Its target is not known. This CDR3 has 14 amino acids. V lost 5 bases and J 0 bases, leaving 10 bases between the germline ends. Per germline, CDR1 PRHDT and CDR2 FYEKMQ (reference sequence).

Regarding the study as a whole: Clonotypes that were expanded in thyroid above 0.001 mostly appeared in blood too.

The receptor was isolated from a woman between 18 and 29 years old with Graves' ophthalmopathy. The chain recombines TRBV13 with TRBJ1-1, with a possible D match to TRBD1 (6 bases). Material for sequencing was blood. The CDR3 sequence is CASSPGHLNTEAFF. The CDR3 nucleotides read TGTGCCAGCAGCCCGGGACATCTGAACACTGAAGCTTTCTTT.